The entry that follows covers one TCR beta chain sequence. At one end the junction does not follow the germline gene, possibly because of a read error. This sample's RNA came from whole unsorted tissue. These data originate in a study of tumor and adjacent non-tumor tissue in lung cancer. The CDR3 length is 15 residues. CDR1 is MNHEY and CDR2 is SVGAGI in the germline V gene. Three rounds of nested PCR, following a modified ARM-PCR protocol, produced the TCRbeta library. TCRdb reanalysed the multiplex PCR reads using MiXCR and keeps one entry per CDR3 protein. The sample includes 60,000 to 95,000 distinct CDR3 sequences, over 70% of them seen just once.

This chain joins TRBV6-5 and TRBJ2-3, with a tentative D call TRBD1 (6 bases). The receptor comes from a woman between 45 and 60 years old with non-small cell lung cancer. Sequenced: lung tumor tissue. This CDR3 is CGSSRDKGGTDTQYF. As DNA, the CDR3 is TGTGGCAGCAGCCGGGACAAGGGGGGCACAGATACGCAGTATTTT.